This is a list of T cell receptor beta chains from one sample in a study of OX40 agonist ivuxolimab in advanced cancers. Assay used: immunoSEQ multiplex PCR; TCRdb lists only in-frame clones, some missing. Of tens of thousands of clones in the sample, roughly 85% were seen once. The sequences come from CD4+ or CD8+ T cells sorted from blood, collected in a trial of the OX40 agonist ivuxolimab. The receptor source for this set is an adult with an advanced solid tumor such as melanoma, head and neck, liver or kidney cancer. The CDR3 runs from the conserved cysteine through the conserved F or W. The D gene is left open where the match is weak.

d_gene: TRBD1
v_gene: TRBV7-2
j_gene: TRBJ2-7
CDR3aa: CASSIRTGLLGTGSYEQYF

d_gene: TRBD1
v_gene: TRBV5-1
j_gene: TRBJ1-4
CDR3aa: CASSLDIRQGAAKLFF

d_gene: -
v_gene: TRBV7-8
j_gene: TRBJ1-1
CDR3aa: CASSLVYRAYTEAFF

d_gene: -
v_gene: TRBV18
j_gene: TRBJ1-2
CDR3aa: CASSPSREYGYTF

d_gene: TRBD1
v_gene: TRBV2
j_gene: TRBJ2-5
CDR3aa: CASGGQGRPQETQYF

d_gene: -
v_gene: TRBV12-2
j_gene: TRBJ1-2
CDR3aa: CTSRFSSLPGYTF

d_gene: -
v_gene: TRBV11-3
j_gene: TRBJ2-2
CDR3aa: CASSRDRTGELFF

d_gene: TRBD2
v_gene: TRBV5-8
j_gene: TRBJ2-2
CDR3aa: CASSERTSGLTGELFF

d_gene: -
v_gene: TRBV5-5
j_gene: TRBJ2-7
CDR3aa: CASSLRDTYYYEQYF

d_gene: -
v_gene: TRBV27
j_gene: TRBJ1-1
CDR3aa: CASREGQSYTEAFF

d_gene: TRBD1
v_gene: TRBV11-3
j_gene: TRBJ2-1
CDR3aa: CASSLYGTGRINEQFF

d_gene: -
v_gene: TRBV28
j_gene: TRBJ2-7
CDR3aa: CASRLRYEQYF

d_gene: TRBD1
v_gene: TRBV10-3
j_gene: TRBJ2-3
CDR3aa: CAISAIQGTDTQYF

d_gene: -
v_gene: TRBV9
j_gene: TRBJ2-1
CDR3aa: CASSVRPYNEQFF

d_gene: TRBD1
v_gene: TRBV10-1
j_gene: TRBJ1-1
CDR3aa: CASSESTGDRAEAFF

d_gene: -
v_gene: TRBV11-2
j_gene: TRBJ1-4
CDR3aa: CASSFLRGEKLFF

d_gene: -
v_gene: TRBV23-1
j_gene: TRBJ2-3
CDR3aa: CASDSQDRGASAQYF

d_gene: -
v_gene: TRBV10-2
j_gene: TRBJ2-6
CDR3aa: CAWNWKGLSGANVLTF

d_gene: TRBD2
v_gene: TRBV10-1
j_gene: TRBJ2-3
CDR3aa: CASSDGRAADTQYF

d_gene: TRBD2
v_gene: TRBV10-1
j_gene: TRBJ2-1
CDR3aa: CASSEAAGGGNEQFF

d_gene: TRBD2
v_gene: TRBV27
j_gene: TRBJ2-5
CDR3aa: CASKPGLAVGETQYF

d_gene: TRBD1
v_gene: TRBV29-1
j_gene: TRBJ2-1
CDR3aa: CSVGRGQFSEQFF

d_gene: -
v_gene: TRBV4-1
j_gene: TRBJ2-5
CDR3aa: CASSQDRWGAQQETQYF

d_gene: -
v_gene: TRBV7-2
j_gene: TRBJ1-1
CDR3aa: CASSLGLTAEAFF

d_gene: -
v_gene: TRBV7-2
j_gene: TRBJ2-1
CDR3aa: CASRMGNEQFF

d_gene: -
v_gene: TRBV29-1
j_gene: TRBJ1-3
CDR3aa: CSVEARGYGNTIYF

d_gene: TRBD1
v_gene: TRBV10-2
j_gene: TRBJ2-7
CDR3aa: CASRRTGGVSSYEQYF

d_gene: -
v_gene: TRBV14
j_gene: TRBJ2-1
CDR3aa: CASSQGPIQQFF

d_gene: -
v_gene: TRBV5-1
j_gene: TRBJ1-1
CDR3aa: CASSLAGGLMNTEAFF

d_gene: -
v_gene: TRBV11-2
j_gene: TRBJ2-1
CDR3aa: CASSPGLSIMFF

d_gene: TRBD2
v_gene: TRBV2
j_gene: TRBJ2-5
CDR3aa: CASSVGLAGGRWETQYF

d_gene: TRBD1
v_gene: TRBV5-1
j_gene: TRBJ2-2
CDR3aa: CASSSLRDRVPGELFF

d_gene: -
v_gene: TRBV5-1
j_gene: TRBJ2-2
CDR3aa: CASSLGDRDFGELFF

d_gene: TRBD2
v_gene: TRBV4-2
j_gene: TRBJ2-1
CDR3aa: CASSQGRGEDEQFF

d_gene: -
v_gene: TRBV5-1
j_gene: TRBJ2-1
CDR3aa: CASSFGFTTKGYNEQFF

d_gene: -
v_gene: TRBV30
j_gene: TRBJ2-5
CDR3aa: CAWSGQNFQETQYF

d_gene: -
v_gene: TRBV29-1
j_gene: TRBJ2-7
CDR3aa: CSVSTGGSSYEQYF

d_gene: -
v_gene: TRBV12-5
j_gene: TRBJ2-1
CDR3aa: CASAHSDSFYNEQFF

d_gene: TRBD1
v_gene: TRBV4-3
j_gene: TRBJ1-5
CDR3aa: CASSLIPRWTGNYGNQPQHF

d_gene: -
v_gene: TRBV2
j_gene: TRBJ1-5
CDR3aa: CASSEAGGSNQPQHF

d_gene: -
v_gene: TRBV19
j_gene: TRBJ2-7
CDR3aa: CASSRLATYEQYF

d_gene: -
v_gene: TRBV18
j_gene: TRBJ2-4
CDR3aa: CASSPIRTDKNIQYF

d_gene: -
v_gene: TRBV7-9
j_gene: TRBJ2-2
CDR3aa: CASSLALGVGELFF

d_gene: TRBD2
v_gene: TRBV6-1
j_gene: TRBJ2-7
CDR3aa: CASSGGGRFNEQYF

d_gene: TRBD1
v_gene: TRBV30
j_gene: TRBJ2-3
CDR3aa: CAWSVPGQGPDTQYF

d_gene: -
v_gene: TRBV6-5
j_gene: TRBJ2-2
CDR3aa: CASRGQGTTGELFF

d_gene: -
v_gene: TRBV29-1
j_gene: TRBJ2-3
CDR3aa: CSVEQGATDTQYF

d_gene: -
v_gene: TRBV5-8
j_gene: TRBJ2-5
CDR3aa: CASSPVSETQYF

d_gene: -
v_gene: TRBV19
j_gene: TRBJ1-5
CDR3aa: CASSWGVQPQHF

d_gene: -
v_gene: TRBV2
j_gene: TRBJ1-1
CDR3aa: CASHRNTEAFF

d_gene: -
v_gene: TRBV27
j_gene: TRBJ2-3
CDR3aa: CASSLVGGTDTQYF

d_gene: -
v_gene: TRBV29-1
j_gene: TRBJ1-4
CDR3aa: CSVAGRGEGANEKLFF

d_gene: -
v_gene: TRBV7-2
j_gene: TRBJ1-6
CDR3aa: CASSLRGYNSPLHF